This TCR beta chain was identified in a study of metastatic and nonmetastatic thyroid tumors. From the PCR reads, TCRdb re-called clones with MiXCR. The repertoire holds roughly 25,000 clones, with 14% to 15% as singletons. V was cut by 8 bases and J by 3 bases, with 10 bases left in between. The CDR3 sequence is 13 residues long. Germline CDR1 KGHSH, CDR2 LQKENI. This clone was observed at least ten times. All patients were untreated before thyroid surgery. This sequence was found in a female donor with papillary thyroid cancer or a benign thyroid nodule (not recorded which). Some clones in this sample may be carry-over from other donors' samples. Material: blood. This chain links TRBV18 with TRBJ1-4, with a weak D call TRBD1 (5 bases). Here the CDR3 DNA reads TGTGCCAGCCGGCGGGGGGCTAATGAAAAACTGTTTTTT. Residues: CASRRGANEKLFF.